This T cell receptor beta chain was recorded in a study of shared clonotypes between healthy human individuals. Study context: Participating donors consisted of a couple of women and a few men aged 18 to 49.

Only in-frame clones appear in the TCRdb table, and some are missing; sequencing was by immunoSEQ multiplex PCR. This sample carries fewer than 1.8 million clones, approximately 98.5% of them seen once, and the ten largest clones take 0.36%. The specimen sequenced was naive CD4+ T cells sorted from blood. Subset: CD45RA+ positively selected. The sequence derives from a man aged 25-40 years in good health.

The CDR3 bases are TGTGCCAGCAGTTTTCCCGAGACAGGGGATGGCTACACCTTC. Translation: CASSFPETGDGYTF. The chain links TRBV28 to TRBJ1-2; TRBD1 aligns across 8 bases. CDR3 length equals 14 residues. The V gene end was trimmed by 3 bases and the J gene end by 6 bases; junction bases not matched to a gene: 6. Germline CDR1 and CDR2: MDHEN and SYDVKM.